This TCR beta chain emerged from a study of OX40 agonist ivuxolimab in advanced cancers. For the study at large: With ivuxolimab, an agonistic anti-OX40 (CD134) antibody, patients were treated. Three patients, one with hepatocellular carcinoma and two with cutaneous melanoma, achieved partial responses. General study findings and limits: The antigens recognized by the expanded peripheral T cells, that is their antigen specificity, were not determined. Low normalized T-cell clonal expansion also characterized some of the nonresponders.

J was trimmed by 0 bases and V by 5 bases; bases with no gene match: 6. The length of the CDR3 is 15 residues. CDR1 is SQVTM, CDR2 ANQGSEA, per germline. This clone was recorded only once. Its antigen is still unknown. Only in-frame clones appear in the TCRdb table, and some are missing; sequencing was by immunoSEQ multiplex PCR. The repertoire holds tens of thousands of clones, with around nine tenths as singletons. The material was CD4+ or CD8+ T cells sorted from blood, obtained in a trial of the OX40 agonist ivuxolimab. The clonotype comes from an adult with an advanced solid tumor such as melanoma, head and neck, liver or kidney cancer. The chain is built from TRBV29-1 and TRBJ2-2; 7 nucleotides agree with TRBD2. As DNA, the CDR3 is TGCAGCGTTCAGCGGGGCTTATCGAACACCGGGGAGCTGTTTTTT. This codes for CSVQRGLSNTGELFF.